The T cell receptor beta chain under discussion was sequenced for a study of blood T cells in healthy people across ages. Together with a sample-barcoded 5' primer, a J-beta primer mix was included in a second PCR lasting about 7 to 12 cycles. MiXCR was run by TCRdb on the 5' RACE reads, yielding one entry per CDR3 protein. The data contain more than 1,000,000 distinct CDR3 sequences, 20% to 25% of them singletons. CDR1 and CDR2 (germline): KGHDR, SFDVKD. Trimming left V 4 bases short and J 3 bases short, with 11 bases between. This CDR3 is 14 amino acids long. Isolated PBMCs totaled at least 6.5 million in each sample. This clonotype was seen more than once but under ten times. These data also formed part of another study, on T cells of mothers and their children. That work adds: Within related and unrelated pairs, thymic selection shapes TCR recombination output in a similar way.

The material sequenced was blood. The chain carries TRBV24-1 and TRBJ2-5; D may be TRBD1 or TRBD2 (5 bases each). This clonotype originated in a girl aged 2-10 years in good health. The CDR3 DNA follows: TGTGCCACCAGTGAAGCCGGGACGGAAGAGACCCAGTACTTC. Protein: CATSEAGTEETQYF.